The clone carrying this T cell receptor beta chain was detected many times. Its matching antigen is unknown. This sample was included in a study of early T cells in non-severe SARS-CoV-2 infection. Overall study results and limits: Private and CD4 specificities were missed by VDJdb matching, which favored anti-spike CD8 responses.

From the 5' RACE reads, TCRdb called clonotypes with MiXCR, one entry per CDR3 protein. The sample yields approximately 69,000 distinct CDR3 sequences, around 11% seen once. The CDR3 length is 15 residues. Trimming cost V 3 bases and J 1 base; bases outside gene matches: 4. Germline V gene sequence: CDR1 SGHKS, CDR2 YYEKEE (reference sequence). This TCR was sampled from an adult who was a healthcare worker with PCR-confirmed SARS-CoV-2 infection or an uninfected control (not recorded which). The rearrangement uses TRBV5-5 and TRBJ2-1, with TRBD2 identical over 7 bases. Sequenced sample: whole blood. The CDR3 coding sequence is TGTGCCAGCAGCTGGGCTAGCGGATCCTACAATGAGCAGTTCTTC. This gives the protein CASSWASGSYNEQFF. The full variable domain, rest sourced from reference TRBV5-5 and TRBJ2-1, is DAGVTQSPTHLIKTRGQQVTLRCSPISGHKSVSWYQQVLGQGPQFIFQYYEKEERGRGNFPDRFSARQFPNYSSELNVNALLLGDSALYLCASSWASGSYNEQFFGPGTRLTVL.